The T cell receptor beta chain described here comes from a study of response to subunit inactivated influenza vaccine. About this clonotype: Antigen: not known.

Study-level points and caveats: Each seasonal influenza vaccination recruits few new T cells, the authors suggested.

TCRdb re-called the RT-PCR reads through MiXCR, storing one row per CDR3 protein. The sample includes 650,000 to 800,000 distinct CDR3 sequences, around 18% of them seen just once. This TCR was sampled from a man aged 50 or older who received an inactivated influenza vaccine. Sequences were derived from PBMCs from blood, sampled about 5 days after vaccination.

This CDR3 is CASSPSLTGELFF. The CDR3 nucleotides are TGTGCCAGCAGCCCCAGCCTCACCGGGGAGCTGTTTTTT. The V call is TRBV3-1, the J call TRBJ2-2, with D uncertain. This CDR3 region has 13 residues. V was trimmed by 4 bases and J by 4 bases, leaving 7 bases between them. Per germline, CDR1 LGHDT and CDR2 YNNKEL (reference sequence).